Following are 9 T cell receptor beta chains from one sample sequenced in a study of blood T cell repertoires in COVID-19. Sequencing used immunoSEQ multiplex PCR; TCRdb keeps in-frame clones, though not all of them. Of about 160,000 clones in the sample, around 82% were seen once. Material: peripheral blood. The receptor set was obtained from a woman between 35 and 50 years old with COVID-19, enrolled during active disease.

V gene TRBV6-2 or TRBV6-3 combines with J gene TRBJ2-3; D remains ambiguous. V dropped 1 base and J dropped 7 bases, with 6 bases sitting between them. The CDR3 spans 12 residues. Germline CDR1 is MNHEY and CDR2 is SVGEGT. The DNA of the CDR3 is TGTGCCAGCAGTTACTTGGGCCATACGCAGTATTTT. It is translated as CASSYLGHTQYF.

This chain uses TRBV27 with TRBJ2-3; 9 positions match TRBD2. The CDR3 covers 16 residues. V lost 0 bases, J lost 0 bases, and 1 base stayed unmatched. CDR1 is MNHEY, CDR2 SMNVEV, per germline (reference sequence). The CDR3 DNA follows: TGTGCCAGCAGTTTATCGACTAGCGGAAGCACAGATACGCAGTATTTT. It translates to CASSLSTSGSTDTQYF.

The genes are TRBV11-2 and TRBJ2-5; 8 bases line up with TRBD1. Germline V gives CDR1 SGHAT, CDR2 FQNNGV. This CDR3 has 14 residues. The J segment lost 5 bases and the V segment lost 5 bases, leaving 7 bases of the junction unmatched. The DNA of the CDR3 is TGTGCCAGCAGCCCTCAGGGGGCCGGGGAGACCCAGTACTTC. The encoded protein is CASSPQGAGETQYF.

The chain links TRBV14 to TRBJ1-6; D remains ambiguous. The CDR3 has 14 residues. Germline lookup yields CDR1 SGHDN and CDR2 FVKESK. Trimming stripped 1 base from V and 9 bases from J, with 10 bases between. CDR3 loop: CASSQGWSGSPLHF. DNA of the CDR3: TGTGCCAGCAGCCAAGGCTGGAGCGGTTCACCCCTCCACTTT.

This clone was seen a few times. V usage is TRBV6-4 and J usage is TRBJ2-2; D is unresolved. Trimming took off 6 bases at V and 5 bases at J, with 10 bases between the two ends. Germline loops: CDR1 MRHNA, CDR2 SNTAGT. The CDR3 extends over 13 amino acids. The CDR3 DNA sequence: TGTGCCAGCAGCTCAGATCTGACCGGGGAGCTGTTTTTT. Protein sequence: CASSSDLTGELFF.

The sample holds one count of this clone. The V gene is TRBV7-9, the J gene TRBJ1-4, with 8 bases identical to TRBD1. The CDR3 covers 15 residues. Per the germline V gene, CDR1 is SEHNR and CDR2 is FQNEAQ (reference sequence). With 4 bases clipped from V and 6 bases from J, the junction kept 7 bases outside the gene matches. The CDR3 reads CASSYTGGIDEKLFF. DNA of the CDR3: TGTGCCAGCAGCTATACAGGGGGTATTGATGAAAAACTGTTTTTT.

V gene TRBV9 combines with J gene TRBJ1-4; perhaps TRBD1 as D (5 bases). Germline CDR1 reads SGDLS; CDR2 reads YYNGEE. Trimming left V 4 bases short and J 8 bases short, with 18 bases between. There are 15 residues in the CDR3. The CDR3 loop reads CASSPRGGLGEKLFF. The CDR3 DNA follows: TGTGCCAGCAGCCCACGGGGGGGACTCGGGGAAAAACTGTTTTTT. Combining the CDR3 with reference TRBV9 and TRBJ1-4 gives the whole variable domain DSGVTQTPKHLITATGQRVTLRCSPRSGDLSVYWYQQSLDQGLQFLIQYYNGEERAKGNILERFSAQQFPDLHSELNLSSLELGDSALYFCASSPRGGLGEKLFFGSGTQLSVL.

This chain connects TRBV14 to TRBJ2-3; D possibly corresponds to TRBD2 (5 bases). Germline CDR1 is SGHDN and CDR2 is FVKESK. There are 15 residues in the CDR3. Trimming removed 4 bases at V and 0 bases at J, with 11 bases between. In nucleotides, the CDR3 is TGTGCCAGCAGCCTTTTCAGGACTAGCACAGATACGCAGTATTTT. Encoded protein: CASSLFRTSTDTQYF.

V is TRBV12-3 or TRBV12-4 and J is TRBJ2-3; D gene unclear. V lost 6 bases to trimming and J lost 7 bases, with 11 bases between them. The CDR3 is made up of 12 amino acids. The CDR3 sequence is CASSSDIYTQYF. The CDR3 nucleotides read TGTGCCAGCAGCTCTGACATATATACGCAGTATTTT.